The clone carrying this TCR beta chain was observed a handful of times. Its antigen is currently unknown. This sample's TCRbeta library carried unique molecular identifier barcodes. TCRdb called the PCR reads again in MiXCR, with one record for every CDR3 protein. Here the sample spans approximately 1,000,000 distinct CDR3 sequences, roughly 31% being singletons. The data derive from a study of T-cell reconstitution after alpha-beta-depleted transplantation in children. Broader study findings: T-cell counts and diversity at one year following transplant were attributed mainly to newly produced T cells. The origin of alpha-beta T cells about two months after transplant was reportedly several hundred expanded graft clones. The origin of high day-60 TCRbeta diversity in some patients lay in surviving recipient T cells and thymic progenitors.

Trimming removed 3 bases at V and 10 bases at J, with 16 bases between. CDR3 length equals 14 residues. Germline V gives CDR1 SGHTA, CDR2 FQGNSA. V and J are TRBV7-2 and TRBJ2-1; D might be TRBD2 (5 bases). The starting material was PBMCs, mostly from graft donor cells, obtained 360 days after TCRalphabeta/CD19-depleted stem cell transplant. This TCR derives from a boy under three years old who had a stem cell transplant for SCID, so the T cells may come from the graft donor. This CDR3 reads CASSFRDTHREQFF. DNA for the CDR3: TGTGCCAGCAGCTTCCGGGATACCCACCGGGAGCAGTTCTTC. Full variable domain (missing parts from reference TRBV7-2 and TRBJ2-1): GAGVSQSPSNKVTEKGKDVELRCDPISGHTALYWYRQSLGQGLEFLIYFQGNSAPDKSGLPSDRFSAERTGGSVSTLTIQRTQQEDSAVYLCASSFRDTHREQFFGPGTRLTVL.